This T cell receptor beta chain was obtained from a study of blood T cell repertoires in COVID-19. In the study overall: PBMCs, B-cell-depleted T cells, or T cells provided the cDNA or gDNA that made up the material.

Cohorts were based on clinical histories the participants reported. In the original processing: Amplification of reference gene primers was used by the study to estimate nucleated cell counts. Profiled with immunoSEQ multiplex PCR; TCRdb holds only in-frame clones, not every one. That table gives V, J and clone size, and the DNA gave D and trimming. The sample shows about 410,000 clones, over 85% of them seen only once. The sequencing input was PBMCs or T cells enriched from blood (not recorded which). The clonotype comes from a woman between 25 and 40 years old who had recovered from COVID-19.

CDR3 nucleotides: TGTGCCAGCAGTCCCCGTGAAGCGGGAGGTTATTACGAGCAGTACTTC. Encoded protein: CASSPREAGGYYEQYF. The V gene is TRBV27, the J gene TRBJ2-7; 9 nucleotides match TRBD2. This CDR3 is 16 amino acids long. Trimming removed 5 bases from V and 4 bases from J; junction bases left unmatched: 12. Germline loops: CDR1 MNHEY, CDR2 SMNVEV (reference sequence).